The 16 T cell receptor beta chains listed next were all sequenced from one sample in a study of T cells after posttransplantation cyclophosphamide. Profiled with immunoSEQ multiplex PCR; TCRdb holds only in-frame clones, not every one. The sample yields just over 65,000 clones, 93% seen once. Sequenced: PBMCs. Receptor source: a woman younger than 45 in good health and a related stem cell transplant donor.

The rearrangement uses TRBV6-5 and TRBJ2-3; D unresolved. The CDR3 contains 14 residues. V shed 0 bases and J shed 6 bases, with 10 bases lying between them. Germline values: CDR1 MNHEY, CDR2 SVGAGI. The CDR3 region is CASSYSSRADTQYF. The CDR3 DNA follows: TGTGCCAGCAGTTACTCGTCCCGGGCCGATACGCAGTATTTT.

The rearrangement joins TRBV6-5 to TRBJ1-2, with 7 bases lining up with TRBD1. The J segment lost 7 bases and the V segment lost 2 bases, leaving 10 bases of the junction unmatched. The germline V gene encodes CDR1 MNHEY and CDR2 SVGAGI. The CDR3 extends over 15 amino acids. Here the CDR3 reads CASSYSPTGFGGYTF. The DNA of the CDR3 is TGTGCCAGCAGTTACAGTCCGACAGGGTTTGGTGGCTACACCTTC.

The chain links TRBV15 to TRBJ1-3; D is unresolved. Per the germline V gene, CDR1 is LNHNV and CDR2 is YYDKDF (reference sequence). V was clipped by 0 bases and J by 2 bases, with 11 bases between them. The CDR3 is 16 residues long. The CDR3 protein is CATSRDFGGPGNTIYF. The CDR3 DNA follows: TGTGCCACCAGCAGAGATTTTGGAGGTCCTGGAAACACCATATATTTT.

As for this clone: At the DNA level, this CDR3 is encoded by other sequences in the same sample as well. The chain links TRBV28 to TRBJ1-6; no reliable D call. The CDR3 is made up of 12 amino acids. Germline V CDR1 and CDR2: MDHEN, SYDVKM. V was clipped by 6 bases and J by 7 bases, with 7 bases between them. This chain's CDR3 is CASSLGNSPLHF. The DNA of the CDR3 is TGTGCCAGCAGCCTAGGGAATTCACCCCTCCACTTT.

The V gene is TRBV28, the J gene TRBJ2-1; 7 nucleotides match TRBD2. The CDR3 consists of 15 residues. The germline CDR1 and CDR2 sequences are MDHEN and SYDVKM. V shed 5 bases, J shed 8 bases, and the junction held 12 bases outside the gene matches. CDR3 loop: CASSPAGWEGDEQFF. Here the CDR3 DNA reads TGTGCCAGCAGTCCCGCGGGCTGGGAGGGCGATGAGCAGTTCTTC.

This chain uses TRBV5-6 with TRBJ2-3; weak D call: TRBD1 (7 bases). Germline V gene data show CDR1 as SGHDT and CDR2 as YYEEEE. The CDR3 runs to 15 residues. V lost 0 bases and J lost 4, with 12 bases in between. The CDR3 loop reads CASSLEGGGADTQYF. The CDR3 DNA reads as TGTGCCAGCAGCTTGGAAGGAGGGGGCGCAGATACGCAGTATTTT.

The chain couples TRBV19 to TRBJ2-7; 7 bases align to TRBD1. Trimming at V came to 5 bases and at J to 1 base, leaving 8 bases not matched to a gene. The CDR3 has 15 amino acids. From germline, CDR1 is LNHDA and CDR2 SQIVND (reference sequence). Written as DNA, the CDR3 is TGTGCCAGTAGTCTAAGACAGGGCTGGTCCTACGAGCAGTACTTC. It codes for CASSLRQGWSYEQYF. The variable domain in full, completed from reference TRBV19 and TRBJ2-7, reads DGGITQSPKYLFRKEGQNVTLSCEQNLNHDAMYWYRQDPGQGLRLIYYSQIVNDFQKGDIAEGYSVSREKKESFPLTVTSAQKNPTAFYLCASSLRQGWSYEQYFGPGTRLTVT.

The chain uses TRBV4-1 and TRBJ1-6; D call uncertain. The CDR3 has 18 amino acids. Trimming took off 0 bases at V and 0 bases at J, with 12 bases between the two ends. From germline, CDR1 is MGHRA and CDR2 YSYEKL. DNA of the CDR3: TGCGCCAGCAGCCAAGACCACCTTGGGAGCTCCTATAATTCACCCCTCCACTTT. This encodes CASSQDHLGSSYNSPLHF.

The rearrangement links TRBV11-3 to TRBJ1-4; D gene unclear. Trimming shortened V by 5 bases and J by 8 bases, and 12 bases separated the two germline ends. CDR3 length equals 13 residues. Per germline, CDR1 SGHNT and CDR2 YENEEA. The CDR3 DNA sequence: TGTGCCAGCAGCGCAAATCAAGGAGAAAAACTGTTTTTT. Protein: CASSANQGEKLFF. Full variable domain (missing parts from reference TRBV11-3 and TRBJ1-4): EAGVVQSPRYKIIEKKQPVAFWCNPISGHNTLYWYLQNLGQGPELLIRYENEEAVDDSQLPKDRFSAERLKGVDSTLKIQPAELGDSAVYLCASSANQGEKLFFGSGTQLSVL.

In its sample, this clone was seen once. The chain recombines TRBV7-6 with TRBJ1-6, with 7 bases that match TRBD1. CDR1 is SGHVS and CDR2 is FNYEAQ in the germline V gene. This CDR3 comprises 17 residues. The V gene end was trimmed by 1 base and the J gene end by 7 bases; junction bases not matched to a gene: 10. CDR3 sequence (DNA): TGTGCCAGCAGCTTAGGACAGCCGGACAGGTCGAATTCACCCCTCCACTTT. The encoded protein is CASSLGQPDRSNSPLHF.

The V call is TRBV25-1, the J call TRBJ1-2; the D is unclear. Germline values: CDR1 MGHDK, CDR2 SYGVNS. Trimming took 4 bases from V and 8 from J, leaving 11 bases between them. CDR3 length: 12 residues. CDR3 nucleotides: TGTGCCAGCAGTGTCGAGGCCGGCGGCTACACCTTC. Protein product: CASSVEAGGYTF.

In DNA form, the CDR3 reads TGTGCCAGCAGCCCTTTATTCTCTCTGACAGGAAGCTCCTATAATTCACCCCTCCACTTT. Translation gives CASSPLFSLTGSSYNSPLHF. V is TRBV2 and J is TRBJ1-6, with D perhaps TRBD1 (6 bases). Germline CDR1 reads SNHLY; CDR2 reads FYNNEI. This CDR3 has 20 amino acids. V was shortened by 6 bases and J by 0 bases, with 24 bases between the two germline ends.

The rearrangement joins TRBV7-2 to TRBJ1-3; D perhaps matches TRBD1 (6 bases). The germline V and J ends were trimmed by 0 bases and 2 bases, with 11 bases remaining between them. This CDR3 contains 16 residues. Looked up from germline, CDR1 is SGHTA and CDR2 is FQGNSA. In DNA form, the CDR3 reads TGTGCCAGCAGCTTAGCGTGGGGGCAGACTGGAAACACCATATATTTT. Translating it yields CASSLAWGQTGNTIYF.

CDR3 in DNA: TGTGCCAGCAGCGCTGGCTTGGGGATTATACAAGAGACCCAGTACTTC. Translated: CASSAGLGIIQETQYF. The rearrangement links TRBV5-4 to TRBJ2-5; no clear D. The CDR3 contains 16 residues. Germline CDR1 is SGHNT and CDR2 is YYREEE (reference sequence). V lost 4 bases and J 2 bases, leaving 18 bases between the germline ends.

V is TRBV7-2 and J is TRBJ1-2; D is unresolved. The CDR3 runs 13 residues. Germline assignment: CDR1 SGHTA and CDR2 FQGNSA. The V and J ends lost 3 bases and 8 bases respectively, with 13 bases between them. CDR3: CASSFSEGKGYTF. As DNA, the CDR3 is TGTGCCAGCAGCTTTAGTGAAGGGAAGGGCTACACCTTC.

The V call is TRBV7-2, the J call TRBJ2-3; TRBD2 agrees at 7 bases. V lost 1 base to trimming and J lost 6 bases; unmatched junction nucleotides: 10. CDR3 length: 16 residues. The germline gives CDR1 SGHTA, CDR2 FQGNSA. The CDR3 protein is CASSLVGGGIEDTQYF. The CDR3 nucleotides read TGTGCCAGCAGCTTAGTTGGGGGGGGGATAGAGGATACGCAGTATTTT. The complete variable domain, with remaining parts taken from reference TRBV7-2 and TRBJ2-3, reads GAGVSQSPSNKVTEKGKDVELRCDPISGHTALYWYRQSLGQGLEFLIYFQGNSAPDKSGLPSDRFSAERTGGSVSTLTIQRTQQEDSAVYLCASSLVGGGIEDTQYFGPGTRLTVL.